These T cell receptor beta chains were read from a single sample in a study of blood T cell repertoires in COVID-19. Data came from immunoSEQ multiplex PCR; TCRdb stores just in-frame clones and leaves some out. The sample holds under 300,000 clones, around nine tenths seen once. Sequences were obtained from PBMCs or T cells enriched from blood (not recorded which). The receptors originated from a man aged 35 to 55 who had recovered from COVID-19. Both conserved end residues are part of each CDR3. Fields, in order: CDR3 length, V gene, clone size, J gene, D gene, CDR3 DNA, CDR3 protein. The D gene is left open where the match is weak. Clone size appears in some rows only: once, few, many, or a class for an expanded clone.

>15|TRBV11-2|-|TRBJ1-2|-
TGTGCCAGCAGCTTAGATCGCAGGGGAGACTATGGCTACACCTTC
CASSLDRRGDYGYTF
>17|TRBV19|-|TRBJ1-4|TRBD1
TGTGCCAGTAGTGCTTATTGGACAGGCGCAACTAATGAAAAACTGTTTTTT
CASSAYWTGATNEKLFF
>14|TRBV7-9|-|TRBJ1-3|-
TGTGCCAGCAGCAAACAGAGCTCTGGAAACACCATATATTTT
CASSKQSSGNTIYF
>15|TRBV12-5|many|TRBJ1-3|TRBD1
TGTGCTAGTGTCAACTCGGACAGGGCTGGAAACACCATATATTTT
CASVNSDRAGNTIYF
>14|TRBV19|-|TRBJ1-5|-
TGTGCCAGTAGTACGACACAGTACGGTCAGCCCCAGCATTTT
CASSTTQYGQPQHF
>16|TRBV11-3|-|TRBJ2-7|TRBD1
TGTGCCAGCAGCCCCCGAATCGGGACAGACTACGAGGAGCAGTACTTC
CASSPRIGTDYEEQYF
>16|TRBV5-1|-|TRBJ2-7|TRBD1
TGCGCCAGCAGCATCGAAACAGGGGGCAACTCCTACGAGCAGTACTTC
CASSIETGGNSYEQYF
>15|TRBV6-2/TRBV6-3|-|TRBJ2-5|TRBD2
TGTGCCAGCAGTTCGAGCGGGGGGGGTTCAGAGACCCAGTACTTC
CASSSSGGGSETQYF
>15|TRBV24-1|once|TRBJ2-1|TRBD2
TGTGCCACCGAGGGTCGTCTAGCGGGGCTCAATGAGCAGTTCTTC
CATEGRLAGLNEQFF
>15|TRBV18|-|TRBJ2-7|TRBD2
TGTGCCAGCTCACCACCCAGCGGGATAACCTACGAGCAGTACTTC
CASSPPSGITYEQYF
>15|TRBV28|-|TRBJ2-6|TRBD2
TGTGCCAGCAGCCGCGGGGGCTCTGGGGCCAACGTCCTGACTTTC
CASSRGGSGANVLTF
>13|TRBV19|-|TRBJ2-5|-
TGTGCCAGCACTCCCCCAGGGTTAGAGACCCAGTACTTC
CASTPPGLETQYF
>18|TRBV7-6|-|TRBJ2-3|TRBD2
TGTGCCAGCAGCTTAGCCCCTAAAGAGGCGGGAGTTGTAGATACGCAGTATTTT
CASSLAPKEAGVVDTQYF
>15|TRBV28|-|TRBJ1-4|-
TGTGCCAGCAGCCCCCGGGGGGCTATTAATGAAAAACTGTTTTTT
CASSPRGAINEKLFF
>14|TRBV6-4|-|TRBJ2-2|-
TGTGCCAGCAGTCCTCTTGGGGCGACCGGGGAGCTGTTTTTT
CASSPLGATGELFF
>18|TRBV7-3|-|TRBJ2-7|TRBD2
TGTGCCAGCAGCCCCGTGGGTGATGGGAGGGGCCCCCCCTACGAGCAGTACTTC
CASSPVGDGRGPPYEQYF
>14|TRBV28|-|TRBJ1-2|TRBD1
TGTGCCAGCAGATGGGACAGGGTCGGGTATGGCTACACCTTC
CASRWDRVGYGYTF
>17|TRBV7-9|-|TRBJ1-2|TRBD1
TGTGCCAGCAGCTTAAACCAGAATCCGGGACAGGGAACTAGCTACACCTTC
CASSLNQNPGQGTSYTF
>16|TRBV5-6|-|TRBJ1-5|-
TGTGCCAGCAGCTTGATCCGGGGGGAGCCCGATCAGCCCCAGCATTTT
CASSLIRGEPDQPQHF
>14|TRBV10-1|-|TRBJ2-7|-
TGCGCCAGCAGCTACTCAGGGGCGGACTACGAGCAGTACTTC
CASSYSGADYEQYF
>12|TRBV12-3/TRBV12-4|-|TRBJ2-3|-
TGTGCCAGCATAGGGGCAGCAGATACGCAGTATTTT
CASIGAADTQYF
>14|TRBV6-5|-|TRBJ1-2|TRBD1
TGTGCCAGCATGAACGGACAGGGTACAGATGGCTACACCTTC
CASMNGQGTDGYTF
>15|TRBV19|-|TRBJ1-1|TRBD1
TGTGCCAGTAGTACACAAACAGGGGGCCGGACTGAAGCTTTCTTT
CASSTQTGGRTEAFF
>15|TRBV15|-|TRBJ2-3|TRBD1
TGTGCCACCAGCACACGGACAGGGCGCACAGATACGCAGTATTTT
CATSTRTGRTDTQYF
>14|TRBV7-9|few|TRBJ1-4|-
TGTGCCAGCAGCTTAGGAGCGATTAATGAAAAACTGTTTTTT
CASSLGAINEKLFF
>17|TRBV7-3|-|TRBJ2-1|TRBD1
TGTGCCAGCAGCTTGACCGTAGACTTTACAGGGGCGGATGAGCAGTTCTTC
CASSLTVDFTGADEQFF
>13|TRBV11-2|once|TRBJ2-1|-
TGTGCCAGCAGCCTACTCTCGGGTTCCTTTTATTTCTTC
CASSLLSGSFYFF
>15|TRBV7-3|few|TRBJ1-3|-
TGTGCCAGCAGCTTAGGTCCGGGCTCTGGAAACACCATATATTTT
CASSLGPGSGNTIYF
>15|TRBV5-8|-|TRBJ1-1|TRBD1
TGTGCCAGCAGCCCTTGGACAGGGGTGAACACTGAAGCTTTCTTT
CASSPWTGVNTEAFF
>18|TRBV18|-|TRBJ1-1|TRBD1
TGTGCCAGCTCACCACTTACAGGGGCGATGGCCCGGGGGACTGAAGCTTTCTTT
CASSPLTGAMARGTEAFF
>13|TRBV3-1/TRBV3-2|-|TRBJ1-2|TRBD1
TGTGCCAGCATTTCCCCAGGGGGCGGTGGCTACACCTTC
CASISPGGGGYTF
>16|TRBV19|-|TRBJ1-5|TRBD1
TGTGCCAGTAGTATGAGGGCCAGGGGGCCTAATCAGCCCCAGCATTTT
CASSMRARGPNQPQHF
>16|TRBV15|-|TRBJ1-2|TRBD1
TGTGCCACCAGCAGGGGACGGGACAGGGGTAACTATGGCTACACCTTC
CATSRGRDRGNYGYTF
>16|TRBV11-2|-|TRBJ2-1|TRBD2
TGTGCCAGCAGCTTAGCCCACCGACTAGCGGCGGGCGAGCAGTTCTTC
CASSLAHRLAAGEQFF
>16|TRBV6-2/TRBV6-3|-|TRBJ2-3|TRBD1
TGTGCCAGCAGTTACCATGGGACAGGGGACACAGATACGCAGTATTTT
CASSYHGTGDTDTQYF